These T cell receptor beta chains were read from a single sample in a study of human T cells and chemical hapten exposure. Each CDR3 protein gets one entry after TCRdb re-called the RACE reads with MiXCR. The top ten hold less than 6.5% of the sample, which has under 450,000 distinct CDR3 sequences, nearly 6.5% seen once. The sequences come from whole blood, collected in connection with sensitization to the hapten diphenylcyclopropenone (DPC). All receptors derive from a woman aged 18-29 years with alopecia areata. Some clones in this sample may be carry-over from other donors' samples. Each CDR3 is given with its conserved first and last residue. D genes are given only for firm matches. Clone size is shown for a subset of rows, as once, few, many or a class of expanded clone.

TRBV20-1,-,-,TRBJ1-4,CSAAPGATNEKLFF,TGCAGTGCTGCTCCAGGAGCAACTAATGAAAAACTGTTTTTT
TRBV12-3/TRBV12-4,few,-,TRBJ1-2,CASSLTPGNGYTF,TGTGCCAGCAGTCTGACACCAGGGAATGGCTACACCTTC
TRBV20-1,-,-,TRBJ2-3,CSARDPRTDTQYF,TGCAGTGCTAGAGACCCCCGCACAGATACGCAGTATTTT
TRBV20-1,few,-,TRBJ2-3,CSVTGPTDTQYF,TGCAGTGTCACAGGACCCACAGATACGCAGTATTTT
TRBV27,-,-,TRBJ2-7,CASNPHGQAYEQYF,TGTGCCAGCAACCCCCATGGGCAAGCCTACGAGCAGTACTTC
TRBV5-1,few,TRBD1,TRBJ2-5,CASSLEYRGAQETQYF,TGCGCCAGCAGCTTGGAGTACAGGGGTGCCCAAGAGACCCAGTACTTC
TRBV12-3/TRBV12-4,few,-,TRBJ2-1,CASSLSRVGEQFF,TGTGCCAGCAGTTTATCGCGGGTAGGCGAGCAGTTCTTC
TRBV10-3,-,-,TRBJ1-1,CAISDFWSGSMNTEAFF,TGTGCCATCAGTGATTTTTGGTCTGGCAGCATGAACACTGAAGCTTTCTTT
TRBV3-1,many,TRBD2,TRBJ2-3,CASSPRTSGGDTQYF,TGTGCCAGCAGCCCCAGGACTAGCGGGGGCGATACGCAGTATTTT
TRBV12-5,many,-,TRBJ1-5,CASGLQSRGNQPQHF,TGTGCTAGTGGTTTACAATCAAGGGGCAATCAGCCCCAGCATTTT
TRBV14,-,-,TRBJ1-1,CASSRSWTANTEAFF,TGTGCCAGCAGCCGATCATGGACGGCGAACACTGAAGCTTTCTTT
TRBV7-2,many,TRBD2,TRBJ2-1,CASSLASGGADEQFF,TGTGCCAGCAGCTTAGCTAGCGGGGGGGCAGATGAGCAGTTCTTC
TRBV20-1,many,-,TRBJ1-6,CSAIRGSSYNSPLHF,TGCAGTGCTATTCGAGGGAGCTCCTATAATTCACCCCTCCACTTT
TRBV7-2,-,-,TRBJ2-3,CASTQGGSTDTQYF,TGTGCCAGCACCCAGGGGGGCAGCACAGATACGCAGTATTTT
TRBV2,-,-,TRBJ1-1,CASSESGAREAFF,TGTGCCAGCAGTGAATCAGGGGCCCGTGAAGCTTTCTTT
TRBV29-1,many,TRBD1,TRBJ2-3,CSVPTGVANTDTQYF,TGCAGCGTCCCGACAGGGGTCGCGAACACAGATACGCAGTATTTT
TRBV7-2,few,TRBD2,TRBJ2-5,CASSSTGTSGGIGAQETQYF,TGTGCCAGCAGCTCAACCGGGACTAGCGGGGGGATTGGGGCCCAAGAGACCCAGTACTTC
TRBV20-1,-,TRBD1,TRBJ1-5,CSASSPVPDRGSNQPQHF,TGCAGTGCTAGTAGCCCCGTCCCGGACAGGGGGAGCAATCAGCCCCAGCATTTT
TRBV6-2/TRBV6-3,few,-,TRBJ1-1,CASQLRGAPEAFF,TGTGCCAGCCAGTTACGTGGGGCCCCTGAAGCTTTCTTT
TRBV6-4,few,-,TRBJ2-3,CASSDSEGGTDTQYF,TGTGCCAGCAGTGACTCTGAGGGGGGGACAGATACGCAGTATTTT
TRBV19,-,TRBD1,TRBJ2-7,CASSINRGMSYEQYF,TGTGCCAGTAGTATAAACAGGGGAATGTCCTACGAGCAGTACTTC
TRBV7-8,many,TRBD1,TRBJ1-5,CASSLRTGNDQPQHF,TGTGCCAGCAGCTTACGGACAGGGAACGATCAGCCCCAGCATTTT
TRBV7-2,few,-,TRBJ1-2,CASSLTKAYGYTF,TGTGCCAGCAGTTTAACTAAAGCCTATGGCTACACCTTC
TRBV12-3/TRBV12-4,many,-,TRBJ1-1,CASSLHYTEAFF,TGTGCCAGCAGTTTACACTACACTGAAGCTTTCTTT
TRBV6-1,-,-,TRBJ2-5,CASSEEGGSILGETQYF,TGTGCCAGCAGTGAAGAGGGCGGCAGTATCCTTGGAGAGACCCAGTACTTC
TRBV18,many,TRBD2,TRBJ2-3,CASSPIAGGTDTQYF,TGTGCCAGCTCACCAATAGCGGGGGGCACAGATACGCAGTATTTT
TRBV29-1,-,-,TRBJ1-5,CSVVYSDSNQPQHF,TGCAGCGTTGTATACTCTGATAGCAATCAGCCCCAGCATTTT
TRBV6-2/TRBV6-3,few,-,TRBJ2-7,CASTPSGEEGLYEQYF,TGTGCCAGCACCCCCTCCGGGGAAGAGGGGTTATACGAGCAGTACTTC
TRBV6-6,many,-,TRBJ1-1,CASSYASRNGAFF,TGTGCCAGCAGTTACGCTTCCAGGAATGGAGCTTTCTTT
TRBV6-5,few,TRBD2,TRBJ2-3,CASSYGAGAGTDTQYF,TGTGCCAGCAGTTACGGAGCGGGGGCCGGGACAGATACGCAGTATTTT
TRBV19,-,-,TRBJ2-1,CASSAGETEYNEQFF,TGTGCCAGTAGTGCTGGGGAGACAGAATACAATGAGCAGTTCTTC
TRBV7-9,-,-,TRBJ2-3,CASSLSLRSTDTQYF,TGTGCCAGCAGCTTAAGTCTGAGAAGCACAGATACGCAGTATTTT
TRBV27,many,-,TRBJ1-2,CASREGWEYGYTF,TGTGCCAGCCGGGAAGGCTGGGAGTATGGCTACACCTTC
TRBV7-3,many,-,TRBJ1-1,CASSFLRLQGNTEAFF,TGTGCCAGCAGCTTCCTAAGACTACAGGGGAACACTGAAGCTTTCTTT
TRBV9,few,-,TRBJ1-5,CASSVNSYSNQPQHF,TGTGCCAGCAGCGTAAACAGCTATAGCAATCAGCCCCAGCATTTT
TRBV24-1,many,TRBD2,TRBJ2-2,CATTGTSGGPSRDTGELFF,TGTGCCACCACGGGGACTAGCGGGGGGCCCTCTCGCGACACCGGGGAGCTGTTTTTT
TRBV7-2,few,-,TRBJ2-3,CASSLVAQVSTDTQYF,TGTGCCAGCAGCTTAGTTGCACAGGTTTCAACAGATACGCAGTATTTT
TRBV27,-,-,TRBJ1-6,CASNHMNTGNSPLHF,TGTGCCAGCAACCACATGAATACCGGTAATTCACCCCTCCACTTT
TRBV10-3,many,-,TRBJ1-2,CAISMGSLGGGYTF,TGTGCCATCTCTATGGGATCCCTAGGTGGTGGCTACACCTTC
TRBV7-9,-,TRBD1,TRBJ1-4,CASSLAGTGAEKLFF,TGTGCCAGCAGCTTGGCCGGGACAGGGGCCGAAAAACTGTTTTTT
TRBV6-5,many,-,TRBJ1-2,CASSYSRGGLYGYTF,TGTGCCAGCAGTTACTCGAGGGGAGGTCTCTATGGCTACACCTTC
TRBV10-3,many,-,TRBJ1-2,CAVTAGPIYGYTF,TGTGCCGTCACCGCTGGCCCGATCTATGGCTACACCTTC
TRBV24-1,few,-,TRBJ2-2,CATSEHLGPGELFF,TGTGCCACCAGTGAGCACCTAGGACCCGGGGAGCTGTTTTTT
TRBV3-1,few,-,TRBJ2-2,CASSQGAAGELFF,TGTGCCAGCAGCCAAGGAGCGGCCGGGGAGCTGTTTTTT
TRBV20-1,few,-,TRBJ1-5,CSARQVDNQPQHF,TGCAGTGCTAGACAGGTCGACAATCAGCCCCAGCATTTT
TRBV6-1,few,TRBD1,TRBJ2-2,CASRRTGVITGELFF,TGTGCCAGCAGAAGGACAGGGGTTATCACCGGGGAGCTGTTTTTT
TRBV27,many,-,TRBJ2-3,CASRTSGTDTQYF,TGTGCCAGCAGGACTAGTGGGACAGATACGCAGTATTTT
TRBV28,-,TRBD2,TRBJ2-3,CASSSRRGADTQYF,TGTGCCAGCAGTTCCCGGCGGGGGGCGGATACGCAGTATTTT
TRBV4-3,many,TRBD1,TRBJ1-6,CASSQDEGTGNSPLHF,TGCGCCAGCAGCCAAGATGAGGGGACAGGGAATTCACCCCTCCACTTT
TRBV15,few,-,TRBJ2-1,CATSGAGYNEQFF,TGTGCCACCAGCGGTGCGGGCTACAATGAGCAGTTCTTC
TRBV7-2,many,-,TRBJ1-4,CASSFSNEKLFF,TGTGCCAGCAGCTTTTCAAATGAAAAACTGTTTTTT
TRBV28,medium-sized,-,TRBJ1-5,CASRKGRTGLGQPQHF,TGTGCCAGCAGGAAGGGTCGGACGGGTTTGGGGCAGCCCCAGCATTTT
TRBV29-1,-,-,TRBJ2-3,CSVEDQGLGPPELDTQYF,TGCAGCGTTGAAGATCAGGGCCTTGGACCCCCAGAGCTAGATACGCAGTATTTT
TRBV3-1,-,-,TRBJ1-2,CASSQSRDRTRYGYTF,TGTGCCAGCAGCCAATCCCGGGACCGGACACGCTATGGCTACACCTTC